The table lists the clone carrying this T cell receptor (beta chain) with many counts. Its antigen remains unknown. CDR1 is SGHTA, CDR2 FQGTGA, per germline. Losses at the gene ends were 3 bases for V and 1 base for J; bases not matched to a gene: 15. The CDR3 covers 19 residues. The sample originates from a study of spatial heterogeneity in lung cancer. As to time point: sample taken at primary tumor resection. Points from the study as a whole: Mutation tallies in tumors tracked expanded intratumoral alpha and beta TCR counts.

TCRdb re-called the 5' RACE reads with MiXCR, one entry per CDR3 protein. Among about 23,000 distinct CDR3 sequences listed, 5% to 7.5% were seen once. The input for sequencing was lung tumor tissue, taken at surgery. The sequence came from a male donor with early-stage non-small cell lung cancer. This chain uses TRBV7-3 with TRBJ2-1; 7 bases match TRBD2. The DNA of the CDR3 is TGTGCCAGCAGCTTTTTGCCGACCCTGGCTAGCGGTTCCTACAATGAGCAGTTCTTC. This codes for CASSFLPTLASGSYNEQFF.